This T cell receptor (beta chain) was recorded in a study of regulatory T cells in long-lasting Graves disease. Time point: newly diagnosed GD, antithyroid drugs for less than 3 months. The authors made the TCR library using RNA they extracted from PBMCs. EDTA tubes received 7.5 to 9 milliliters of drawn peripheral blood. This clonotype was counted ten times or more. Researchers made TCR beta libraries by using iRepertoire HTBI primers and running Arm-PCR on CDR3 regions. Methods used by the authors: Segment identification across samples yielded around 60 TRBV and 14 to 15 TRBJ segments. TCRdb used MiXCR to reprocess the multiplex PCR reads, holding one entry per CDR3 protein. TCRdb, rather than the study authors, made the V and J calls. The table shows 350,000 to 550,000 distinct CDR3 sequences, with more than 12% occurring only once. These sequences were also reported in another study, on T cells in Graves' hyperthyroidism and ophthalmopathy.

The material was peripheral blood mononuclear cells (PBMCs), obtained at new diagnosis, from a patient treated with antithyroid drugs. The receptor comes from a woman in her 30s with Graves disease.

The CDR3 nucleotides read TGTGCTAGTGGTTTGTCCGGGACACCGACTAACTATGGCTACACCTTC. Protein: CASGLSGTPTNYGYTF. The chain carries TRBV12-5 and TRBJ1-2, with a possible D match to TRBD1 (6 bases). CDR1 LGHNT and CDR2 FRNRAP come from the germline V gene. The CDR3 is 16 residues long. V lost 2 bases, J lost 0 bases, and 13 bases lay in between.